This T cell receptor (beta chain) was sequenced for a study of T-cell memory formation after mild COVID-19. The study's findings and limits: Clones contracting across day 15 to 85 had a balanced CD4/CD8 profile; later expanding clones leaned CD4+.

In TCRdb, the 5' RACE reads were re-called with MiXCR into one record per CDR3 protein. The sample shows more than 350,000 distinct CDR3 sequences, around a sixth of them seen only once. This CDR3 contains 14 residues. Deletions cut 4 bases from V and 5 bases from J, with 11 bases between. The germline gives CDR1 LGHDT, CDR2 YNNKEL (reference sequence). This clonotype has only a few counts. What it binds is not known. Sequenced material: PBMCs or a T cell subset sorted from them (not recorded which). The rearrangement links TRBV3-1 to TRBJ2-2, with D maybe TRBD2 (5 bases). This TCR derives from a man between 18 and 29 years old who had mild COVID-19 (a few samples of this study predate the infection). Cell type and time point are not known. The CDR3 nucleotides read TGTGCCAGCAGCCGGTACGAGCGGACCGGGGAGCTGTTTTTT. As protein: CASSRYERTGELFF. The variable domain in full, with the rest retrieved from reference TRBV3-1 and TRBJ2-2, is DTAVSQTPKYLVTQMGNDKSIKCEQNLGHDTMYWYKQDSKKFLKIMFSYNNKELIINETVPNRFSPKSPDKAHLNLHINSLELGDSAVYFCASSRYERTGELFFGEGSRLTVL.